This is a list of T cell receptor beta chains from one sample in a study of cytomegalovirus exposure and HLA in healthy donors. Here immunoSEQ multiplex PCR was the method, and the copy in TCRdb shows in-frame clones only, minus some. The sample has approximately 89,000 clones, around 68% seen once. The sequenced material came from PBMCs. These receptors came from a female donor in good health and CMV-seronegative. The CDR3 runs from the conserved cysteine through the conserved F or W. A D gene is named only where the DNA matches it firmly. Where a row states a size, it is once, few, many or the class of an expanded clone; other rows omit it.

V gene: TRBV19; clone size: few; J gene: TRBJ1-1; D gene: .; CDR3 DNA: TGTGCCAGTAGGAGGGGGGGACCGGAGAACACTGAAGCTTTCTTT; CDR3 protein: CASRRGGPENTEAFF
V gene: TRBV19; clone size: few; J gene: TRBJ2-1; D gene: TRBD2; CDR3 DNA: TGTGCCAGTAGTATCCTTAGCGGGTGGGACAATGAGCAGTTCTTC; CDR3 protein: CASSILSGWDNEQFF
V gene: TRBV6-1; clone size: few; J gene: TRBJ2-3; D gene: .; CDR3 DNA: TGTGCCAGCAGTGAACCTCACTTCACAGATACGCAGTATTTT; CDR3 protein: CASSEPHFTDTQYF
V gene: TRBV13; clone size: .; J gene: TRBJ2-1; D gene: TRBD2; CDR3 DNA: TGTGCCAGCAGCGGGAGCGGGAGAAGGTTCAATGAGCAGTTCTTC; CDR3 protein: CASSGSGRRFNEQFF
V gene: TRBV7-9; clone size: .; J gene: TRBJ2-6; D gene: .; CDR3 DNA: TGTGCCAGCAGCGCCCCCGGGACAACTGGGGCCAACGTCCTGACTTTC; CDR3 protein: CASSAPGTTGANVLTF
V gene: TRBV7-8; clone size: .; J gene: TRBJ1-1; D gene: TRBD1; CDR3 DNA: TGTGCCAGCAGCCCGGGACAGGGGTACCTTTCGAACACTGAAGCTTTCTTT; CDR3 protein: CASSPGQGYLSNTEAFF
V gene: TRBV30; clone size: .; J gene: TRBJ1-1; D gene: .; CDR3 DNA: TGTGCCTGCTACAGACACGTCAGTAATATGAACACTGAAGCTTTCTTT; CDR3 protein: CACYRHVSNMNTEAFF
V gene: TRBV9; clone size: .; J gene: TRBJ1-1; D gene: .; CDR3 DNA: TGTGCCAGCAGCGTAGGAGGGTACGCTGAAGCTTTCTTT; CDR3 protein: CASSVGGYAEAFF
V gene: TRBV6-1; clone size: .; J gene: TRBJ1-5; D gene: .; CDR3 DNA: TGTGCCAGCAGTGAACTGGGCAGGGGTGGCAATCAGCCCCAGCATTTT; CDR3 protein: CASSELGRGGNQPQHF
V gene: TRBV18; clone size: .; J gene: TRBJ1-5; D gene: .; CDR3 DNA: TGTGCCAGCTCCCAGGGGTTCAATCAGCCCCAGCATTTT; CDR3 protein: CASSQGFNQPQHF
V gene: TRBV27; clone size: .; J gene: TRBJ2-3; D gene: .; CDR3 DNA: TGTGCCAGCAGTTTATCGACTGCTGATACGCAGTATTTT; CDR3 protein: CASSLSTADTQYF
V gene: TRBV2; clone size: .; J gene: TRBJ2-7; D gene: .; CDR3 DNA: TGTGCCAGTACGGGGACTTTAGGTAGCGAGCAGTACTTC; CDR3 protein: CASTGTLGSEQYF
V gene: TRBV2; clone size: .; J gene: TRBJ2-1; D gene: TRBD2; CDR3 DNA: TGTGCCAGCAGTGAAGTGGGACTAGCGGGAAAAAATGAGCAGTTCTTC; CDR3 protein: CASSEVGLAGKNEQFF
V gene: TRBV6-6; clone size: .; J gene: TRBJ1-2; D gene: TRBD1; CDR3 DNA: TGTGCCAGCAGCCCGGACAGGGGGCGCGGTTGGGGCTACACCTTC; CDR3 protein: CASSPDRGRGWGYTF
V gene: TRBV28; clone size: once; J gene: TRBJ1-4; D gene: .; CDR3 DNA: TGTGCCAGCAGTTTTGGGCTGGCTAATGAAAAACTGTTTTTT; CDR3 protein: CASSFGLANEKLFF
V gene: TRBV2; clone size: .; J gene: TRBJ2-7; D gene: TRBD1; CDR3 DNA: TGTGCCAGCAGTGAAGAGAGACAGGGGGTCTCCGAGCAGTACTTC; CDR3 protein: CASSEERQGVSEQYF
V gene: TRBV6-5; clone size: once; J gene: TRBJ2-7; D gene: TRBD2; CDR3 DNA: TGTGCCAGCAGTTACGAGGGACTAGGGACTTCCCACGAGCAGTACTTC; CDR3 protein: CASSYEGLGTSHEQYF
V gene: TRBV19; clone size: .; J gene: TRBJ1-1; D gene: .; CDR3 DNA: TGTGCCAGTATCGGGGGATTGGGTCGGGGGAACACTGAAGCTTTCTTT; CDR3 protein: CASIGGLGRGNTEAFF
V gene: TRBV29-1; clone size: few; J gene: TRBJ2-5; D gene: .; CDR3 DNA: TGCAGCGTTGATTCTCAGGGAATTCAAGAGACCCAGTACTTC; CDR3 protein: CSVDSQGIQETQYF
V gene: TRBV7-8; clone size: few; J gene: TRBJ2-5; D gene: TRBD2; CDR3 DNA: TGTGCCAGCAGCTTAGAGAGCGGGAGGGGGGGAGAGACCCAGTACTTC; CDR3 protein: CASSLESGRGGETQYF
V gene: TRBV5-4; clone size: .; J gene: TRBJ2-3; D gene: TRBD2; CDR3 DNA: TGTGCCAGCAGCTTGGGACGCGGGGGGATGATAGATACGCAGTATTTT; CDR3 protein: CASSLGRGGMIDTQYF
V gene: TRBV5-4; clone size: .; J gene: TRBJ2-3; D gene: .; CDR3 DNA: TGTGCCAGCAGCTTGGTGGGTAGCACCTCAGATACGCAGTATTTT; CDR3 protein: CASSLVGSTSDTQYF
V gene: TRBV29-1; clone size: .; J gene: TRBJ1-2; D gene: .; CDR3 DNA: TGCAGCGTTGATGATGGGACACACTATGGCTACACCTTC; CDR3 protein: CSVDDGTHYGYTF
V gene: TRBV7-9; clone size: .; J gene: TRBJ1-2; D gene: TRBD1; CDR3 DNA: TGTGCCAGCAGCGCGGACAGGGTCGGTGGCTACACCTTC; CDR3 protein: CASSADRVGGYTF
V gene: TRBV7-9; clone size: .; J gene: TRBJ1-4; D gene: .; CDR3 DNA: TGTGCCAGCAGCCCAGATGCAACTAATGAAAAACTGTTTTTT; CDR3 protein: CASSPDATNEKLFF
V gene: TRBV4-2; clone size: .; J gene: TRBJ1-1; D gene: TRBD1; CDR3 DNA: TGTGCCAGCAGCCTCGCCCGGGACAGGGGGACGATGAACACTGAAGCTTTCTTT; CDR3 protein: CASSLARDRGTMNTEAFF
V gene: TRBV14; clone size: .; J gene: TRBJ2-7; D gene: .; CDR3 DNA: TGTGCCAGCAGCAGGGGCTACGAGCAGTACTTC; CDR3 protein: CASSRGYEQYF